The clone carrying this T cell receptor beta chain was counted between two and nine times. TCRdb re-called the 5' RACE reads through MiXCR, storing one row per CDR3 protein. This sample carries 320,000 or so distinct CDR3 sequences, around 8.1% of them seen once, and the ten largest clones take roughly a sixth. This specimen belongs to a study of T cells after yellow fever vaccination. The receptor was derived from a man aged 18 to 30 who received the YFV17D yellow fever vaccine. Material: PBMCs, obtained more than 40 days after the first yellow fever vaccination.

The chain's CDR3 is CASSPARSDNSPLHF. The CDR3 DNA follows: TGTGCCAGCAGCCCAGCCCGGTCCGATAATTCACCCCTCCACTTT. The chain employs TRBV5-5 and TRBJ1-6; D unclear. This CDR3 spans 15 amino acids. Trimming removed 4 bases from V and 5 bases from J, with 13 bases in between. Germline V gene lookup returns CDR1 SGHKS and CDR2 YYEKEE (reference sequence).